This T cell receptor (beta chain) was sequenced during a study of cytomegalovirus exposure and HLA in healthy donors. Study-wide background: HLA-typed donors were the source of about 85 million unique TCRs held in an early data release.

PCR involved 60 Vbeta and 13 Jbeta primers. Clones were read by immunoSEQ multiplex PCR, and TCRdb kept only the in-frame ones, dropping some. Here the sample spans about 60,000 clones, approximately 80% being singletons. Remarks on this clone: Its antigen is unknown.

Per the germline V gene, CDR1 is MNHNY and CDR2 is SVGAGI (reference sequence). The V end lost 6 bases, the J end lost 10 bases, and 13 bases lay between the germline ends. The CDR3 is 12 amino acids. General study results and limits: The authors later found HLA-associated TCR beta chains more clonally expanded than equally common others.

Material: PBMCs. The J gene is TRBJ2-1, the V gene TRBV6-6; D remains ambiguous. This clonotype was obtained from a female donor in good health and CMV-seronegative. CDR3 protein: CASRLGGGEQFF. In DNA, the CDR3 is TGTGCCAGCAGACTCGGTGGCGGCGAGCAGTTCTTC.